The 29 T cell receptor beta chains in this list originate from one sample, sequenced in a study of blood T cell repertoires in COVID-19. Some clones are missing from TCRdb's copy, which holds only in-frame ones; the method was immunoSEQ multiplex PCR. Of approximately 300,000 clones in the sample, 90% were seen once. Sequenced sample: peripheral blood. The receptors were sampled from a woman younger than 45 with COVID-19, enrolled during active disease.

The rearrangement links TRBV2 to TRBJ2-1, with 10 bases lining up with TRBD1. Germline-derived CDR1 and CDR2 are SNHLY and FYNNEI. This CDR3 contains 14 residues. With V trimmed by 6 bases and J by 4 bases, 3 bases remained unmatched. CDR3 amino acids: CASSPGQGYNEQFF. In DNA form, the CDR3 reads TGTGCCAGCAGCCCGGGACAGGGGTACAATGAGCAGTTCTTC.

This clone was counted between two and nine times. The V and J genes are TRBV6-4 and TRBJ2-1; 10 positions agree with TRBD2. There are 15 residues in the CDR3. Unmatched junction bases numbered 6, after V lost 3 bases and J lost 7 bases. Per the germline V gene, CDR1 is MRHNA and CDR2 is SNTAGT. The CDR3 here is CASSELAGSSNEQFF. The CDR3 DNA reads TGTGCCAGCAGTGAACTAGCGGGATCGTCTAATGAGCAGTTCTTC.

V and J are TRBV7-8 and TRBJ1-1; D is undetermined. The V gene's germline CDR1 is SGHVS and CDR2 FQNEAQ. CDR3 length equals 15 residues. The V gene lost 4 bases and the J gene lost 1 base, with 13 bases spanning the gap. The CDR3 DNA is TGTGCCAGCAGCTCCCGTGAGGGAGAGAACACTGAAGCTTTCTTT. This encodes CASSSREGENTEAFF.

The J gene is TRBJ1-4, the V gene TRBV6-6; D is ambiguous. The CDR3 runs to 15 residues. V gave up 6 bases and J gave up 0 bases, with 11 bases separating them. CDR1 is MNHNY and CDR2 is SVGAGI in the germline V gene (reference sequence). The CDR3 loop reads CASSHRGPTNEKLFF. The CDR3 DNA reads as TGTGCCAGCAGCCACCGGGGTCCAACTAATGAAAAACTGTTTTTT.

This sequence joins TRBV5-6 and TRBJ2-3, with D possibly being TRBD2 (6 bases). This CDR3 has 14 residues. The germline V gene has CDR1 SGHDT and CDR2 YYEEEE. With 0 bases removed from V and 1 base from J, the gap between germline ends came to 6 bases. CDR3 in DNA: TGTGCCAGCAGCTTGGGGGAGGGCACAGATACGCAGTATTTT. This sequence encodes CASSLGEGTDTQYF.

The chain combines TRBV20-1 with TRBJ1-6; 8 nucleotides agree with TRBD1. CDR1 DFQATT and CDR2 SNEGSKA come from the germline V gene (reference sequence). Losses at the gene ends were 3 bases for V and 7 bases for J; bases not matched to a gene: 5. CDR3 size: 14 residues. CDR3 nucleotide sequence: TGCAGTGCTAGTACGGACAGGGCAAATTCACCCCTCCACTTT. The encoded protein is CSASTDRANSPLHF.

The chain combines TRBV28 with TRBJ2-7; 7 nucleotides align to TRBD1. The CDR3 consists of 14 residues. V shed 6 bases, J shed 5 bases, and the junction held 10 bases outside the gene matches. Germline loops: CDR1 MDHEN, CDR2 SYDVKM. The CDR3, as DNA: TGTGCCAGCAGCCCCTTGACAGGGCCCCACGAGCAGTACTTC. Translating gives CASSPLTGPHEQYF.

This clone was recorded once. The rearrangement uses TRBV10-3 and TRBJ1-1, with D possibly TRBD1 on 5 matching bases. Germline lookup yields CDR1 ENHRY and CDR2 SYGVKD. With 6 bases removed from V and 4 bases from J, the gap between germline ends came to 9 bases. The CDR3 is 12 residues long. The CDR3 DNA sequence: TGTGCCATCAGCGCGGGGGTCACTGAAGCTTTCTTT. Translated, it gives CAISAGVTEAFF.

Written as DNA, the CDR3 is TGTGCCTGGAGCGGACAGCACAATCAGCCCCAGCATTTT. Encoded protein: CAWSGQHNQPQHF. This chain joins TRBV30 and TRBJ1-5, with a tentative D call TRBD1 (6 bases). The CDR3 consists of 13 residues. Trimming pared 3 bases from V and 3 bases from J, leaving 9 bases between. In germline, CDR1 is GTSNPN, CDR2 SVGIG (reference sequence).

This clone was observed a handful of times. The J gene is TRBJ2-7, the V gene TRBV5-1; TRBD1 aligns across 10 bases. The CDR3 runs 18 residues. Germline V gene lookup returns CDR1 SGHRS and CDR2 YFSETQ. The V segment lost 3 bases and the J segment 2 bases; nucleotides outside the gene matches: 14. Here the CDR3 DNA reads TGCGCCAGCAGCTCAGGGGGACAGGGGACTTCAAGAGCCTACGAGCAGTACTTC. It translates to CASSSGGQGTSRAYEQYF.

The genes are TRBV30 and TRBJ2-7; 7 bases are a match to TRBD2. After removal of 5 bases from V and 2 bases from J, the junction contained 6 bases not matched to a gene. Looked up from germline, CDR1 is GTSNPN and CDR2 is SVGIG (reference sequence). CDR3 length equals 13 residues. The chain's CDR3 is CAWARGYPYEQYF. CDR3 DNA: TGTGCCTGGGCGCGGGGGTACCCCTACGAGCAGTACTTC.

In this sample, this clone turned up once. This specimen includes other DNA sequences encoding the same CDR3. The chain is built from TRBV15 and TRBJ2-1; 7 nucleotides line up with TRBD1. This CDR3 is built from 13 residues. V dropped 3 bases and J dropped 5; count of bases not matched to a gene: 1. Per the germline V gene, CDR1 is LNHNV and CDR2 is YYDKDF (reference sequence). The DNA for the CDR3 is TGTGCCACCAGCAGGGGACAGCACAATGAGCAGTTCTTC. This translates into CATSRGQHNEQFF.

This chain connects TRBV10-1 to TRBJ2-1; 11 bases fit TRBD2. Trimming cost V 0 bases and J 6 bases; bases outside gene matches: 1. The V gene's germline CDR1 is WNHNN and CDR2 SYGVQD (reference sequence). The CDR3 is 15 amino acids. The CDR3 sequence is CASSESTSGSNEQFF. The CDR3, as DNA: TGCGCCAGCAGTGAGTCAACTAGCGGGAGCAATGAGCAGTTCTTC.

The CDR3 sequence is CASKASDRTYTDTQYF. CDR3 sequence (DNA): TGTGCCAGCAAGGCCTCAGACAGGACCTACACAGATACGCAGTATTTT. The chain employs TRBV5-4 and TRBJ2-3; weak D call: TRBD1 (6 bases). The V end lost 6 bases, the J end lost 2 bases, and 19 bases lay between the germline ends. Per germline, CDR1 SGHNT and CDR2 YYREEE (reference sequence). The CDR3 covers 16 residues.

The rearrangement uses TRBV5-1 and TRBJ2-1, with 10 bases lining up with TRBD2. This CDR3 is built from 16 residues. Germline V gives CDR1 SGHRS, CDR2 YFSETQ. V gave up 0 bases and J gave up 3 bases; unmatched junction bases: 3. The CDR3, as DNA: TGCGCCAGCAGCTTGGTCATAGCGGGGGGCTACAATGAGCAGTTCTTC. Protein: CASSLVIAGGYNEQFF.

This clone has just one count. The CDR3 DNA reads as TGTGCCAGTAGTCCCCCGGGTTGGGGCAATCAGCCCCAGCATTTT. This sequence encodes CASSPPGWGNQPQHF. The gene calls are TRBV19 and TRBJ1-5; D gene uncertain. Per germline, CDR1 LNHDA and CDR2 SQIVND (reference sequence). Trimming stripped 5 bases from V and 2 bases from J, with 13 bases between. The CDR3 consists of 15 residues.

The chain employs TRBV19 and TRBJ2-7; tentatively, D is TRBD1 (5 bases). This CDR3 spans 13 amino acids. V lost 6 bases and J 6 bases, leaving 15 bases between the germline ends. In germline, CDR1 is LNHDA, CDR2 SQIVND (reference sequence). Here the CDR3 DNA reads TGTGCCAGTAGACCACAGCAGGGTTTCGAGCAGTACTTC. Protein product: CASRPQQGFEQYF.

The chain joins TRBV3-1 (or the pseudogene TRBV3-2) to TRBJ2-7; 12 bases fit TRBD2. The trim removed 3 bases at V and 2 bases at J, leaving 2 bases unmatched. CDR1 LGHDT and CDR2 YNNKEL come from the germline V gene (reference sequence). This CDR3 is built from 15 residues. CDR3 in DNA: TGTGCCAGCAGCCAGACTAGCGGGAGTGCCTACGAGCAGTACTTC. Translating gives CASSQTSGSAYEQYF.

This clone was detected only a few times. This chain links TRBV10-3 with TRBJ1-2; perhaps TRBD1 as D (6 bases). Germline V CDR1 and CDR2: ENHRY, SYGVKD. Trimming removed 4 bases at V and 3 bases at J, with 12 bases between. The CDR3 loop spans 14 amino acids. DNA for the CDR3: TGTGCCATCAGTGGGCAGGGGCGGGACTATGGCTACACCTTC. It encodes CAISGQGRDYGYTF.

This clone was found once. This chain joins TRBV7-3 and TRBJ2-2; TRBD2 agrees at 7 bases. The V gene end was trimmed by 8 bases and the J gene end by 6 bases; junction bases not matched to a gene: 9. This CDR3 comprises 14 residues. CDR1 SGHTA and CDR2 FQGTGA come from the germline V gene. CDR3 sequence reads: CASEDGAGAGELFF. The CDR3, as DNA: TGTGCCAGCGAAGATGGGGCGGGAGCCGGGGAGCTGTTTTTT.

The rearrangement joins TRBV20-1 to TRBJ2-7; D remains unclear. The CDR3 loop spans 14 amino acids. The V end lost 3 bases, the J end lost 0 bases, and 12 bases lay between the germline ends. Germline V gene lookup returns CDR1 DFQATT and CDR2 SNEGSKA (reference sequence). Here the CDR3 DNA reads TGCAGTGCTAGTTCCGGGTCCGACTCCTACGAGCAGTACTTC. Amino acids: CSASSGSDSYEQYF.

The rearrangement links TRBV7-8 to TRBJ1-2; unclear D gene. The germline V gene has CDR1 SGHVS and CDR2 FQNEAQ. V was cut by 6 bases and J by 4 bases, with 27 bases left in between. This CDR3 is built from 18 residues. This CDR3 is CASSLNPFSNNFFYGYTF. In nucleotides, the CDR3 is TGTGCCAGCAGTTTAAACCCCTTTTCGAACAATTTCTTCTATGGCTACACCTTC.

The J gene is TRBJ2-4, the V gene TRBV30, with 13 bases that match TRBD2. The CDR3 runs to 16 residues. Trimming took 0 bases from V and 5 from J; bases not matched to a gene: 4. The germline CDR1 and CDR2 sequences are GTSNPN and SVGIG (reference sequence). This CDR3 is CAWSVRTSGSENIQYF. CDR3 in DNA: TGTGCCTGGAGTGTAAGGACTAGCGGGAGCGAAAACATTCAGTACTTC.

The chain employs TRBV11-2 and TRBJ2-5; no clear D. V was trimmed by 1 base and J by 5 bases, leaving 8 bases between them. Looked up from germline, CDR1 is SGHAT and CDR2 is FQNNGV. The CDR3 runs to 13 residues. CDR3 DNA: TGTGCCAGCAGCTTAGGAAGGCGGGAGACCCAGTACTTC. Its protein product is CASSLGRRETQYF.

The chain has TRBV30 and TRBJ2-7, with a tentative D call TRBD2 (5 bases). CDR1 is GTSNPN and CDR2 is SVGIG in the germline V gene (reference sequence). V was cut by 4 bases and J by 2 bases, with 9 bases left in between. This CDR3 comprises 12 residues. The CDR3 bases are TGTGCCTGGACGACCGGGACCTACGAGCAGTACTTC. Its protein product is CAWTTGTYEQYF. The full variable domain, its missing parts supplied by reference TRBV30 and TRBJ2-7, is SQTIHQWPATLVQPVGSPLSLECTVEGTSNPNLYWYRQAAGRGLQLLFYSVGIGQISSEVPQNLSASRPQDRQFILSSKKLLLSDSGFYLCAWTTGTYEQYFGPGTRLTVT.

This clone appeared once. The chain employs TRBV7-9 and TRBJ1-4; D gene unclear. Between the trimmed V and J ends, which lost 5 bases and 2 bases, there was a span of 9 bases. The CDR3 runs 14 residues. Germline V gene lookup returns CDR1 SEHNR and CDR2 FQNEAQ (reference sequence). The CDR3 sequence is CASSPGATNEKLFF. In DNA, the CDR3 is TGTGCCAGCAGCCCTGGAGCGACTAATGAAAAACTGTTTTTT.

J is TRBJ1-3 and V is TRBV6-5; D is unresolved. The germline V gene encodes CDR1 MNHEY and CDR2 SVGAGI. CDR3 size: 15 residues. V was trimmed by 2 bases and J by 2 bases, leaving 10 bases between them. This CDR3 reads CASSYRSQAGNTIYF. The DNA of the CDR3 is TGTGCCAGCAGTTACCGCTCGCAGGCTGGAAACACCATATATTTT.

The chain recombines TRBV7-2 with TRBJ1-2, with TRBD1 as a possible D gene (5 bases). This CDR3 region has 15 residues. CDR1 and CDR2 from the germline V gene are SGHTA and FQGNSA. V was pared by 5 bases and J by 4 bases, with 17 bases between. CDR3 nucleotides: TGTGCCAGCAGCCTAGACAGCCGGGGAGTCTATGGCTACACCTTC. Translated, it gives CASSLDSRGVYGYTF.

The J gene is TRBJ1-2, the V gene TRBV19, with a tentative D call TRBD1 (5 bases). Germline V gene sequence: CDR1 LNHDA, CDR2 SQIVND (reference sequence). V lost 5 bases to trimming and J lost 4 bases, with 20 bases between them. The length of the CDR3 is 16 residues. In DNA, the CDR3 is TGTGCCAGTAGTCGTCCGGGACTCCTAAACGGCTATGGCTACACCTTC. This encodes CASSRPGLLNGYGYTF. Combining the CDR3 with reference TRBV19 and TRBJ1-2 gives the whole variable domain DGGITQSPKYLFRKEGQNVTLSCEQNLNHDAMYWYRQDPGQGLRLIYYSQIVNDFQKGDIAEGYSVSREKKESFPLTVTSAQKNPTAFYLCASSRPGLLNGYGYTFGSGTRLTVV.